This T cell receptor beta chain emerged from a study of blood T cells in healthy people across ages (dated by TCRdb to the mid-2010s). Describing the broader study: Template switching captured roughly one uniquely barcoded TCR beta cDNA molecule per two T cells in model experiments. To avoid experimental bias, donors of different ages were spread randomly across the sequencing lanes. To track age-related changes in TCR beta repertoire diversity, the study relied on deep sequencing normalized with unique cDNA molecular identifiers. Donors were grouped into four age groups: young (average roughly 15 years), middle-aged (around 39), aged (62) and long-lived (about 89). Two additional independent replicas of 1 million unique cDNA reads from the same blood draw were analyzed for two donors (one aged 18 to 30 and one aged 80 or older).

Overall study results and their limits: Estimates of total diversity based on one million sequenced T cells were considered lower bounds and underestimates. There was a strong correlation between observed TCR beta diversity and the percentage of naive T cells measured by flow cytometry. Conclusive comparison of naive and antigen-experienced compartments was prevented by the profiling of bulk unsorted PBMCs. Observed TCR beta diversity per million T cells fell roughly linearly with age, and a significant reduction was already apparent by age roughly 41. The CMV infection status of donors was not known, potentially confounding age-related changes in expanded clonotypes. Compared with the aged group, more naive CD4+ T cells, fewer expanded clones and increased TCR diversity were shown by the long-lived group, suggesting age selection.

This clonotype was observed many times. No cognate antigen has been identified for it. No base qualities exist here, and no much larger clone lies one base off it. The 39 donors, aged about 6 to 95 years, were systemically healthy Caucasian individuals from Russia. Each donor gave approximately 10 milliliters of peripheral blood, collected into EDTA-treated Vacutainer tubes. PBMCs were isolated by Ficoll-Paque density-gradient centrifugation, with at least 6 million obtained per sample. Total RNA was extracted from PBMCs with Trizol reagent, with at least 5.5 micrograms obtained per sample. Naive CD45RAhigh/CD27high T cell percentages were measured by flow cytometry on a PBMC aliquot from every donor. The library was obtained by 5' RACE. The run used an Illumina HiSeq 2500. The second PCR ran for about 6 to 11 cycles and used a J-beta primer mix along with a sample-barcoded 5' primer. A unique molecular identifier was introduced onto each TCR beta cDNA molecule by a template-switch 5' adaptor carrying 12 random nucleotides. At least 2.5 million CDR3-containing paired-end reads were obtained from each sample. First-strand cDNA was synthesized from all RNA with the Mint cDNA synthesis kit, primed by a TRBC-specific oligonucleotide. All cDNA was treated with uracil-DNA glycosylase and then went through a first 18-cycle PCR with the universal primers M1SS and BC2_uni_R. Concerning the study's data processing: For normalization, 1 million high-quality reads, each with a distinct molecular identifier, were randomly selected from each sample. Instead of being binned into consensus sequences, reads that shared molecular identifiers were thrown out. MiTCR, run with a Q25 quality threshold and the strictest error-elimination algorithm, handled CDR3 identification, clonotype clustering and error correction. A nonparametric unseen species model using Euler transformation provided a lower-bound estimate of total TCR beta diversity. The public reads were quality trimmed at Q25 with fastp and then assembled into clones with MiXCR by TCRdb, keeping productive beta chains. A single entry per CDR3 protein holds the most common genes and DNA from its merged rows. The authors' filters were not applied to this entry. Within this sample are hundreds of thousands of distinct CDR3 sequences, with 29% of them counted one time only. The top ten constitute approximately 15% of the sample.

Inclusive of the bounding cysteine and phenylalanine, the CDR3 is 14 residues long. Left in the record is the CDR3 DNA by itself, 42 bases read in frame from the first base. The germline V gene specifies SGHTA as CDR1 and FQGNSA as CDR2. Trimming takes 8 bases off V and 7 bases off J; junction bases not matched to a gene: 10. This sequence was found in a woman older than 75 in good health. Input material: blood. The V and J genes are TRBV7-2 and TRBJ1-4, with 7 bases aligning to TRBD1. The DNA sequence is TGTGCCAGCGGAAACAGACAGGGCAGTGAAAAACTGTTTTTT. Translated, it reads CASGNRQGSEKLFF.